The 30 T cell receptor beta chains below were found in one sample sequenced in a study of cytomegalovirus exposure and HLA in healthy donors. The PCR used 60 Vbeta and 13 Jbeta primers. Assay: immunoSEQ multiplex PCR; the TCRdb copy retains only in-frame clones and omits some. The table shows fewer than 95,000 clones, with more than 70% occurring only once. Material for sequencing was PBMCs. The receptors come from a middle-aged man in good health and CMV-seronegative.

The J gene is TRBJ1-5, the V gene TRBV28, with D tentatively TRBD1 (5 bases). The V gene's germline CDR1 is MDHEN and CDR2 SYDVKM. Trimming left V 5 bases short and J 0 bases short, with 11 bases between. This CDR3 has 15 residues. The CDR3: CASSRGLFSNQPQHF. The CDR3 DNA is TGTGCCAGCAGTCGGGGACTCTTTAGCAATCAGCCCCAGCATTTT.

The chain is built from TRBV6-5 and TRBJ1-2, with TRBD1 matching over 7 bases. This CDR3 comprises 13 residues. CDR1 MNHEY and CDR2 SVGAGI come from the germline V gene. The ends lost 6 bases at V and 4 bases at J; junction bases unmatched: 5. The CDR3 here is CASRRDRGYGYTF. Written as DNA, the CDR3 is TGTGCCAGCAGAAGGGACAGAGGCTATGGCTACACCTTC.

Written as DNA, the CDR3 is TGCGCCAGCAGCCGCACCCTAGGGACTAGCCCAGATACGCAGTATTTT. Residues: CASSRTLGTSPDTQYF. The rearrangement uses TRBV4-3 and TRBJ2-3; TRBD2 aligns across 9 bases. With V trimmed by 4 bases and J by 4 bases, 9 bases remained unmatched. The germline gives CDR1 LGHNA, CDR2 YSLEER. The CDR3 is 16 amino acids.

The chain carries TRBV5-1 and TRBJ1-1; D unclear. V was pared by 0 bases and J by 3 bases, with 12 bases between. Germline V gene data show CDR1 as SGHRS and CDR2 as YFSETQ. This CDR3 is 15 amino acids long. CDR3 region: CASSLALGEYTEAFF. The CDR3 DNA is TGCGCCAGCAGCTTGGCCCTCGGGGAGTACACTGAAGCTTTCTTT.

The J gene is TRBJ1-2, the V gene TRBV28, with 8 bases aligning to TRBD1. Germline CDR1 MDHEN, CDR2 SYDVKM. This CDR3 comprises 16 residues. With 6 bases clipped from V and 5 bases from J, the junction kept 14 bases outside the gene matches. The CDR3 spells CASSLSRDRSSYGYTF. CDR3 coding DNA: TGTGCCAGCAGCCTCTCACGGGACAGGAGTTCGTATGGCTACACCTTC.

Within the sample, this clone is medium-sized. V gene TRBV4-3 combines with J gene TRBJ2-2; possibly TRBD1 for D (5 bases). CDR3 size: 16 residues. Germline assignment: CDR1 LGHNA and CDR2 YSLEER. Trimming removed 1 base at V and 7 bases at J, with 16 bases between. CDR3 region: CASSQGTLITGGELFF. Written as DNA, the CDR3 is TGCGCCAGCAGCCAAGGGACACTCATTACGGGCGGGGAGCTGTTTTTT.

The table lists this clone with a few counts. The gene calls are TRBV9 and TRBJ2-7; possibly TRBD1 for D (5 bases). From germline, CDR1 is SGDLS and CDR2 YYNGEE. This CDR3 is built from 13 residues. Trimming stripped 0 bases from V and 6 bases from J, with 10 bases between. The CDR3 coding sequence is TGTGCCAGCAGCGTAGGTAAGGGGTTCGAGCAGTACTTC. It codes for CASSVGKGFEQYF.

V usage is TRBV5-1 and J usage is TRBJ2-3; D is perhaps TRBD2 (5 bases). Germline V gene sequence: CDR1 SGHRS, CDR2 YFSETQ. The CDR3 contains 16 residues. V was clipped by 3 bases and J by 0 bases, with 14 bases between them. CDR3 in DNA: TGCGCCAGCAGCTCTGCTAGCATCTCTAGCACAGATACGCAGTATTTT. Protein product: CASSSASISSTDTQYF. Looking up the rest from reference TRBV5-1 and TRBJ2-3 gives the full variable domain: KAGVTQTPRYLIKTRGQQVTLSCSPISGHRSVSWYQQTPGQGLQFLFEYFSETQRNKGNFPGRFSGRQFSNSRSEMNVSTLELGDSALYLCASSSASISSTDTQYFGPGTRLTVL.

The CDR3: CASSSVSYEQYF. CDR3 nucleotides: TGTGCCAGCAGCTCGGTCTCCTACGAGCAGTACTTC. The chain combines TRBV5-5 with TRBJ2-7, with D uncertain. The CDR3 is made up of 12 amino acids. The V gene lost 3 bases and the J gene lost 0 bases, with 4 bases spanning the gap. Germline V gene lookup returns CDR1 SGHKS and CDR2 YYEKEE (reference sequence).

The chain joins TRBV19 to TRBJ1-5, with D maybe TRBD1 (6 bases). The V gene lost 5 bases and the J gene lost 6 bases, with 17 bases spanning the gap. The CDR3 has 15 residues. The V gene's germline CDR1 is LNHDA and CDR2 SQIVND (reference sequence). The CDR3 sequence: CASSVYRVRGQPQHF. For the CDR3, the DNA is TGTGCCAGTAGTGTATACAGGGTAAGGGGTCAGCCCCAGCATTTT.

The rearrangement links TRBV4-3 to TRBJ2-2; D remains ambiguous. The CDR3 totals 16 residues. V was cut by 4 bases and J by 3 bases, with 15 bases left in between. The V gene's germline CDR1 is LGHNA and CDR2 YSLEER. CDR3 bases: TGCGCCAGCAGCCGTTGGGTCCCCCTAGACACCGGGGAGCTGTTTTTT. It yields the protein CASSRWVPLDTGELFF.

CDR3: CASSPQSGAITDTQYF. The CDR3 nucleotides read TGTGCCAGCTCACCACAAAGCGGGGCGATCACAGATACGCAGTATTTT. V usage is TRBV18 and J usage is TRBJ2-3; 7 nucleotides agree with TRBD2. This CDR3 is built from 16 residues. V trimming: 1 base; J trimming: 2 bases; junction bases outside the gene matches: 6. The germline V gene encodes CDR1 KGHSH and CDR2 LQKENI.

This clone was counted between two and nine times. V gene TRBV7-6 combines with J gene TRBJ2-2; 11 positions agree with TRBD2. J gave up 7 bases and V 6 bases, and 10 bases lay outside the gene matches. The CDR3 is 16 residues long. Germline loops: CDR1 SGHVS, CDR2 FNYEAQ. CDR3 protein: CASSRNSGGAVGELFF. For the CDR3, the DNA is TGTGCCAGCAGTCGAAATAGCGGGGGGGCAGTCGGGGAGCTGTTTTTT. The full variable domain, with the rest looked up from reference TRBV7-6 and TRBJ2-2, is GAGVSQSPRYKVTKRGQDVALRCDPISGHVSLYWYRQALGQGPEFLTYFNYEAQQDKSGLPNDRFSAERPEGSISTLTIQRTEQRDSAMYRCASSRNSGGAVGELFFGEGSRLTVL.

The genes are TRBV4-1 and TRBJ1-5; D not certain. Germline-derived CDR1 and CDR2 are MGHRA and YSYEKL. This CDR3 is 15 amino acids long. V lost 1 base to trimming and J lost 2 bases, with 9 bases between them. CDR3: CASSQAGGRNQPQHF. The CDR3 DNA reads as TGCGCCAGCAGCCAAGCTGGAGGACGCAATCAGCCCCAGCATTTT.

The chain joins TRBV7-3 to TRBJ2-2, with D tentatively TRBD1 (5 bases). This CDR3 is 19 amino acids long. CDR1 and CDR2 from the germline V gene are SGHTA and FQGTGA. Trimming removed 2 bases from V and 4 bases from J, with 23 bases in between. The CDR3 loop is CASSLQGGRHPVFTGELFF. CDR3 in DNA: TGTGCCAGCAGCTTACAGGGTGGGCGGCACCCCGTTTTCACCGGGGAGCTGTTTTTT.

V gene TRBV4-2 combines with J gene TRBJ1-2; 8 bases are shared with TRBD1. This CDR3 has 17 residues. With V trimmed by 0 bases and J by 4 bases, 10 bases remained unmatched. Per the germline V gene, CDR1 is LGHNA and CDR2 is YNFKEQ. CDR3 amino acids: CASSQDRAQGATYGYTF. For the CDR3, the DNA is TGTGCCAGCAGCCAAGATCGTGCTCAGGGGGCTACCTATGGCTACACCTTC.

Only one count was recorded for this clone. This chain uses TRBV4-3 with TRBJ2-1; a possible D gene is TRBD2 (6 bases). This CDR3 spans 18 amino acids. Looked up from germline, CDR1 is LGHNA and CDR2 is YSLEER. The V and J ends lost 0 bases and 6 bases respectively, with 21 bases between them. The CDR3 is CASSQDRPGASEINEQFF. The DNA for the CDR3 is TGCGCCAGCAGCCAAGATCGTCCCGGGGCTAGCGAGATCAATGAGCAGTTCTTC.

The chain is built from TRBV12-1 and TRBJ2-7; TRBD1 reflects the table's D call only, with no check against the DNA. TRBV12-1 is listed as a pseudogene. This CDR3 comprises 15 residues. The DNA of the CDR3 is TGTGCCAGCAGCTTACCCGGGACAGAAAGCTACGAGCAGTACTTC. This sequence encodes CASSLPGTESYEQYF.

This clone has more than one count but fewer than ten. The rearrangement links TRBV11-2 to TRBJ2-5, with D perhaps matching TRBD1 (6 bases). The DNA end is more similar to TRBJ2-7, so the J call may be wrong. Germline-derived CDR1 and CDR2 are SGHAT and FQNNGV. The CDR3 contains 15 residues. The CDR3 nucleotides read TGTGCCAGCAGCTTACACGGGACAAATTCCTACGAGCAGTACTTC. This sequence encodes CASSLHGTNSYEQYF.

The J gene is TRBJ1-5, the V gene TRBV27, with D hard to call. This CDR3 spans 15 amino acids. Trimming left V 3 bases short and J 0 bases short, with 9 bases between. CDR1 and CDR2 (germline): MNHEY, SMNVEV (reference sequence). The CDR3 DNA sequence: TGTGCCAGCAGTTTGGGCAGCCATAGCAATCAGCCCCAGCATTTT. The encoded protein is CASSLGSHSNQPQHF.

V gene TRBV5-1 combines with J gene TRBJ2-7, with unresolved D. V gave up 7 bases and J gave up 0 bases, with 14 bases separating them. The CDR3 sequence is 14 residues long. CDR1 and CDR2 from the germline V gene are SGHRS and YFSETQ. The CDR3 spells CASRVTDDSYEQYF. Here the CDR3 DNA reads TGCGCCAGCCGCGTCACAGATGACTCCTACGAGCAGTACTTC.

The chain joins TRBV7-9 to TRBJ2-3; 8 bases line up with TRBD2. Germline loops: CDR1 SEHNR, CDR2 FQNEAQ (reference sequence). The CDR3 runs 16 residues. Trimming cost V 5 bases and J 3 bases; bases outside gene matches: 10. In nucleotides, the CDR3 is TGTGCCAGCAGCCAAGATTATGGCGGGGGGACAGATACGCAGTATTTT. Protein: CASSQDYGGGTDTQYF. The full variable domain, in which reference TRBV7-9 and TRBJ2-3 provide the parts outside the CDR3, is DTGVSQNPRHKITKRGQNVTFRCDPISEHNRLYWYRQTLGQGPEFLTYFQNEAQLEKSRLLSDRFSAERPKGSFSTLEIQRTEQGDSAMYLCASSQDYGGGTDTQYFGPGTRLTVL.

This clone was counted only a few times. The CDR3 is CASSPYATGGAYEQYF. In DNA, the CDR3 is TGCGCCAGCAGCCCGTATGCTACAGGGGGGGCCTACGAGCAGTACTTC. The chain links TRBV4-3 to TRBJ2-7; a possible D gene is TRBD1 (8 bases). CDR1 is LGHNA, CDR2 YSLEER, per germline. With 4 bases removed from V and 2 bases from J, the gap between germline ends came to 18 bases. The CDR3 covers 16 residues.

This clone came up a few times. The chain employs TRBV5-1 and TRBJ1-5; TRBD1 matches 7 bases. The CDR3 is made up of 13 amino acids. The V gene end was trimmed by 1 base and the J gene end by 7 bases; junction bases not matched to a gene: 2. Per germline, CDR1 SGHRS and CDR2 YFSETQ. Written as DNA, the CDR3 is TGCGCCAGCAGCTTGACAGGGGACCAGCCCCAGCATTTT. Its translation is CASSLTGDQPQHF.

This rearrangement joins TRBV10-3 to TRBJ2-5; the D gene is possibly TRBD1 (6 bases). CDR3 length: 13 residues. The ends were cut back, 6 bases at V and 1 base at J, with 9 bases in the middle. In germline, CDR1 is ENHRY, CDR2 SYGVKD. CDR3 nucleotides: TGTGCCATCAGGGGGGCGGGCCAAGAGACCCAGTACTTC. Amino acid sequence: CAIRGAGQETQYF.

The rearrangement uses TRBV5-1 and TRBJ2-3; D might be TRBD1 (6 bases). This CDR3 is built from 14 residues. Trimming left V 4 bases short and J 5 bases short, with 14 bases between. Germline V gene lookup returns CDR1 SGHRS and CDR2 YFSETQ. The CDR3 bases are TGCGCCAGCAGCCCCAGACCGGGACAAGATACGCAGTATTTT. It specifies CASSPRPGQDTQYF.

V is TRBV7-2 and J is TRBJ2-3, with 14 bases aligning to TRBD2. The CDR3 sequence is 18 residues long. V lost 1 base, J lost 6 bases, and 9 bases stayed unmatched. Germline CDR1 and CDR2: SGHTA and FQGNSA. In nucleotides, the CDR3 is TGTGCCAGCAGCTTAGTTATCCGGACTAGCGGGGGGAGCGATACGCAGTATTTT. As protein: CASSLVIRTSGGSDTQYF.

The genes are TRBV27 and TRBJ2-1; 9 bases align to TRBD2. From germline, CDR1 is MNHEY and CDR2 SMNVEV (reference sequence). The CDR3 contains 20 residues. V trimming: 1 base; J trimming: 0 bases; junction bases outside the gene matches: 13. DNA of the CDR3: TGTGCCAGCAGTTTATTGTTTAGCGGGGGTTATTCGAGCTCCTACAATGAGCAGTTCTTC. Translated, it gives CASSLLFSGGYSSSYNEQFF.

J is TRBJ2-3 and V is TRBV19; 10 nucleotides match TRBD2. With V trimmed by 3 bases and J by 0 bases, 6 bases remained unmatched. Germline loops: CDR1 LNHDA, CDR2 SQIVND (reference sequence). There are 17 residues in the CDR3. The CDR3 is CASSIVAGGKSTDTQYF. In nucleotides, the CDR3 is TGTGCCAGTAGTATCGTAGCGGGGGGCAAGAGCACAGATACGCAGTATTTT.

The chain couples TRBV28 to TRBJ2-5; TRBD2 aligns across 13 bases. Germline-derived CDR1 and CDR2 are MDHEN and SYDVKM. This CDR3 is built from 16 residues. Germline trimming cut 6 bases from V and 3 bases from J; bases unmatched to any gene: 7. This chain's CDR3 is CASSPGTSGVEETQYF. For the CDR3, the DNA is TGTGCCAGCAGCCCGGGGACTAGCGGGGTAGAAGAGACCCAGTACTTC.